This T cell receptor beta chain comes out of a study of OX40 agonist ivuxolimab in advanced cancers. Turning to the study itself: Prior therapy, whether anti-PD-1, anti-PD-L1 or anti-CTLA-4, was allowed, and 40% had some.

General study results and limits: On average, CD8+ T cells had more expanded clones than CD4+. There was clonal expansion of CD4+ and CD8+ blood T cells by week 6 at 0.1 to 3.0 mg/kg.

Assay used: immunoSEQ multiplex PCR; TCRdb lists only in-frame clones, some missing. The repertoire holds around 67,000 clones, with 75% to 90% as singletons. This clone showed up just a few times. What it binds is unknown. A junction end diverges from the germline sequence, so it may reflect a read error. The CDR3 is made up of 12 amino acids. The germline V gene encodes CDR1 SNHLY and CDR2 FYNNEI. The chain uses TRBV2 and TRBJ1-2, with 10 nucleotides matching TRBD1. This clonotype originated in an adult with an advanced solid tumor such as melanoma, head and neck, liver or kidney cancer. Sequencing was performed on CD4+ or CD8+ T cells sorted from blood, taken in a trial of the OX40 agonist ivuxolimab. The CDR3 sequence is CASTEGQGRGAF. For the CDR3, the DNA is TGTGCCAGCACCGAGGGACAGGGGCGAGGAGCTTTC. The variable domain in full, completed from reference TRBV2 and TRBJ1-2, reads EPEVTQTPSHQVTQMGQEVILRCVPISNHLYFYWYRQILGQKVEFLVSFYNNEISEKSEIFDDQFSVERPDGSNFTLKIRSTKLEDSAMYFCASTEGQGRGAFGSGTRLTVV.